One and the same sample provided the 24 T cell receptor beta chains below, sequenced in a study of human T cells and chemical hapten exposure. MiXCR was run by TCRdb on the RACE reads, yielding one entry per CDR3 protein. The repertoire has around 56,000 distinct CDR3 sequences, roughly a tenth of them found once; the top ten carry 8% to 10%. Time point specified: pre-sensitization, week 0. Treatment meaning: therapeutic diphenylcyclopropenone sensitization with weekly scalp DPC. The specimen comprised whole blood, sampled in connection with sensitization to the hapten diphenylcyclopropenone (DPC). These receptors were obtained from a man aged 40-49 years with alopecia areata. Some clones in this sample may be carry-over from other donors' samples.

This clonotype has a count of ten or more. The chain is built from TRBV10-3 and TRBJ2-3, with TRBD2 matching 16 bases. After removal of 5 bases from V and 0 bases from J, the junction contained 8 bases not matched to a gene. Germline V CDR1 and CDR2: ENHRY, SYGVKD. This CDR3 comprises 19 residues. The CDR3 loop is CAISKTGTSGRESTDTQYF. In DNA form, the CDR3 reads TGTGCCATCAGTAAGACCGGGACTAGCGGGAGGGAAAGCACAGATACGCAGTATTTT.

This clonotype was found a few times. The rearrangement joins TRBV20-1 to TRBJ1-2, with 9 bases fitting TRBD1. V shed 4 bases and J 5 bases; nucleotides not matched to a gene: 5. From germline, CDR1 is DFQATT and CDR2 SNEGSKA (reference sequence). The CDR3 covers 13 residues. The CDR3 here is CSANLDRGYGYTF. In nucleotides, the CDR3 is TGCAGTGCTAACCTCGACAGGGGGTATGGCTACACCTTC.

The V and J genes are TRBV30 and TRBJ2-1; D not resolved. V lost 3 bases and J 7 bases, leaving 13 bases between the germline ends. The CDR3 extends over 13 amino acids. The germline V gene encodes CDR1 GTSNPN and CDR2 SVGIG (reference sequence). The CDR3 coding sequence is TGTGCCTGGAGGGCAGGCAGGAATAATGAGCAGTTCTTC. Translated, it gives CAWRAGRNNEQFF. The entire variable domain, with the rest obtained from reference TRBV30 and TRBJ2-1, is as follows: SQTIHQWPATLVQPVGSPLSLECTVEGTSNPNLYWYRQAAGRGLQLLFYSVGIGQISSEVPQNLSASRPQDRQFILSSKKLLLSDSGFYLCAWRAGRNNEQFFGPGTRLTVL.

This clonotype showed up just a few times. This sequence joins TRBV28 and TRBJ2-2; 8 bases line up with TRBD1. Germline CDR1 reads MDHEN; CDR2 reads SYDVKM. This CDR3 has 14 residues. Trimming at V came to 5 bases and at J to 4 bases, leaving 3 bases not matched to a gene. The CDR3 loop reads CASSQGAVTGELFF. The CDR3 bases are TGTGCCAGCAGTCAGGGGGCGGTCACCGGGGAGCTGTTTTTT.

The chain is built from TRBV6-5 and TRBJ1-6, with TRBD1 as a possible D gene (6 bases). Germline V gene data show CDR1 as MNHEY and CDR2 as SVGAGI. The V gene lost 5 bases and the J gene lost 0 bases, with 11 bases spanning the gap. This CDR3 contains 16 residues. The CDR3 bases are TGTGCCAGCAGTAGACAGGCGAGCTCCTATAATTCACCCCTCCACTTT. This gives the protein CASSRQASSYNSPLHF.

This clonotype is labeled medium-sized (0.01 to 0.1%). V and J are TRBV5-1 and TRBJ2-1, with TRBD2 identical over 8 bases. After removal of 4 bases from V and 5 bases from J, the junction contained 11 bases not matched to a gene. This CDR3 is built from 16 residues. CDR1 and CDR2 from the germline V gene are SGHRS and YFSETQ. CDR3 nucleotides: TGCGCCAGCAGCATGCGCGGGAGGTCCCTAGACAATGAGCAGTTCTTC. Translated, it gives CASSMRGRSLDNEQFF.

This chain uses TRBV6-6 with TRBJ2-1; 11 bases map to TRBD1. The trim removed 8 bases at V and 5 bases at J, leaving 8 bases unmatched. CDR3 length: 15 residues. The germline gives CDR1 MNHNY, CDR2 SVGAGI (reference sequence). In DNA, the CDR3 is TGTGCCAGCCGGTCCCCGGGACAGGGGGACAATGAGCAGTTCTTC. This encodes CASRSPGQGDNEQFF.

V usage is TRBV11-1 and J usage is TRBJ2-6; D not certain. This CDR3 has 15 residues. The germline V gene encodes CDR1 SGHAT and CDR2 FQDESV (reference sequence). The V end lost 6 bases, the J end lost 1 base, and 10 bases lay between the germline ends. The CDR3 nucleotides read TGTGCCAGCAGACCCCCCGGGTCTGGGGCCAACGTCCTGACTTTC. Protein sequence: CASRPPGSGANVLTF.

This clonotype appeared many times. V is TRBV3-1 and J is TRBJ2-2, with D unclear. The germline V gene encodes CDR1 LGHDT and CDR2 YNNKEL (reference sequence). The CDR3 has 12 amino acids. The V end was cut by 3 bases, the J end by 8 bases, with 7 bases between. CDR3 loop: CASSQVRGELFF. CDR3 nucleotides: TGTGCCAGCAGCCAGGTTAGGGGGGAGCTGTTTTTT.

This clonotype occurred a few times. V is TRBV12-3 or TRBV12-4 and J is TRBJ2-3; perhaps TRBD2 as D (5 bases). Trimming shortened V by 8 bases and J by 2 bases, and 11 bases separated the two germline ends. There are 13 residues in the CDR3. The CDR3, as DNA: TGTGCCAGCTGGAGCGGTTACACAGATACGCAGTATTTT. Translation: CASWSGYTDTQYF.

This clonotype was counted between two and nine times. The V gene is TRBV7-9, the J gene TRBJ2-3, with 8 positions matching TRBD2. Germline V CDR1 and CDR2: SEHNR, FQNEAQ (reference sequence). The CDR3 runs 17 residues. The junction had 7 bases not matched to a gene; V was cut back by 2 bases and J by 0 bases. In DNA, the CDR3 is TGTGCCAGCAGCTTATTCCCCACTAGCGGAAGCACAGATACGCAGTATTTT. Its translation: CASSLFPTSGSTDTQYF.

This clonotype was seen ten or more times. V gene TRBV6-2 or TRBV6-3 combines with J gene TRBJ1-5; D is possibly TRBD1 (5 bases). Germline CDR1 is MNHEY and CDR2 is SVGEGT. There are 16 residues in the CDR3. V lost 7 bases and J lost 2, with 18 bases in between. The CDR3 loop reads CASTSRQGIGNQPQHF. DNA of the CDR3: TGTGCCAGCACCTCAAGGCAGGGAATCGGCAATCAGCCCCAGCATTTT.

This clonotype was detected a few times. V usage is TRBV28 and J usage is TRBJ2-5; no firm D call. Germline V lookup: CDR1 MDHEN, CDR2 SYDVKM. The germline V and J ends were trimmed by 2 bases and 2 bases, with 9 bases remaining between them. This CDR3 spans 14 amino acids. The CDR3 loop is CASSLHSWQETQYF. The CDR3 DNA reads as TGTGCCAGCAGTTTACATTCTTGGCAAGAGACCCAGTACTTC.

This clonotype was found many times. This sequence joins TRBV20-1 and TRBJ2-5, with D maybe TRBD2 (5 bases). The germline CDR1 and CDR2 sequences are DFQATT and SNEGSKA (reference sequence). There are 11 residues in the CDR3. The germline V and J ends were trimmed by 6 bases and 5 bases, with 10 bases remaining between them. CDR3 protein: CSAPRGETQYF. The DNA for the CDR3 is TGCAGTGCCCCCAGAGGGGAGACCCAGTACTTC.

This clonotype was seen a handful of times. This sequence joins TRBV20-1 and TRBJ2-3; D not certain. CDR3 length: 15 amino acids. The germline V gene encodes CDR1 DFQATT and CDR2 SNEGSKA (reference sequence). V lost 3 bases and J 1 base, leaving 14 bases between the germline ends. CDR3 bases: TGCAGTGCTAGGGCGACTCGAAAACGCACAGATACGCAGTATTTT. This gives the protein CSARATRKRTDTQYF.

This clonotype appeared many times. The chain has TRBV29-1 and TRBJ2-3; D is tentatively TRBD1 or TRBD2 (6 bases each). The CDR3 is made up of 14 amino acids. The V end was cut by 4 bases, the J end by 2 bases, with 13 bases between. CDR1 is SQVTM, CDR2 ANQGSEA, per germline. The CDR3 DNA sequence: TGCAGCGTTGGGGGGGCTATATCCACAGATACGCAGTATTTT. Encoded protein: CSVGGAISTDTQYF.

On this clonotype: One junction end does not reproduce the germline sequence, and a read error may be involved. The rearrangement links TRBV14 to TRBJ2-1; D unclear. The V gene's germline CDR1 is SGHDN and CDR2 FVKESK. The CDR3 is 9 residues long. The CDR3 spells CASDNGQFF. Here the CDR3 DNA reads TGTGCCAGCGACAATGGGCAGTTCTTC.

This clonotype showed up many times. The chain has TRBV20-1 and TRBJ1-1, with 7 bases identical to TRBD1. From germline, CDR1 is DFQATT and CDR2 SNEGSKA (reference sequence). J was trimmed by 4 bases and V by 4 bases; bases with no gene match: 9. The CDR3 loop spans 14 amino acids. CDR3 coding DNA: TGCAGTGCTAAATTCCCGGGGACAGTCACTGAAGCTTTCTTT. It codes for CSAKFPGTVTEAFF.

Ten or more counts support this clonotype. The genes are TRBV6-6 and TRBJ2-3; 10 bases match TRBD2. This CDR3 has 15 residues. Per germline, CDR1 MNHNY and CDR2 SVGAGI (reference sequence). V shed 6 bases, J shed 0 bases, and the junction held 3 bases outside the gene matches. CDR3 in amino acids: CASRGLAPSTDTQYF. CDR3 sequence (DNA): TGTGCCAGCAGGGGACTAGCGCCTAGCACAGATACGCAGTATTTT.

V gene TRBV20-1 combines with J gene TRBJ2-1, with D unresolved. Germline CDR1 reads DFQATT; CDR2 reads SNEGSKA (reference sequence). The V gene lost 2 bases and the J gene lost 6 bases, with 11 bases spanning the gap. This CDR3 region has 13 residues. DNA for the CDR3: TGCAGTGCTAGACGGGCAGCGCCCAATGAGCAGTTCTTC. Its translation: CSARRAAPNEQFF.

Here the CDR3 DNA reads TGTGCCAGCAGTTTGGGAGGAGTGACAGGGGGCATACAAGAGACCCAGTACTTC. It yields the protein CASSLGGVTGGIQETQYF. This chain connects TRBV28 to TRBJ2-5; 10 bases align to TRBD1. V lost 3 bases, J lost 2 bases, and 12 bases stayed unmatched. CDR3 length: 18 amino acids. Germline loops: CDR1 MDHEN, CDR2 SYDVKM.

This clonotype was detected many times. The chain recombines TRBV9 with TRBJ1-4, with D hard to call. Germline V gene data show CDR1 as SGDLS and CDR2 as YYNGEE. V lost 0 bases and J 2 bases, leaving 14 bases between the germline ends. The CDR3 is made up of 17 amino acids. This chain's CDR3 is CASSVAGGWETNEKLFF. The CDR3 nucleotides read TGTGCCAGCAGCGTAGCAGGAGGGTGGGAGACTAATGAAAAACTGTTTTTT.

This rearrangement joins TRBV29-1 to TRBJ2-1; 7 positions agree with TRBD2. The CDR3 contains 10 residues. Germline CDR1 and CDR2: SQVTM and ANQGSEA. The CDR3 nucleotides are TGCTGCGGGAGTAACAATGAGCAGTTCTTC. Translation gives CCGSNNEQFF.

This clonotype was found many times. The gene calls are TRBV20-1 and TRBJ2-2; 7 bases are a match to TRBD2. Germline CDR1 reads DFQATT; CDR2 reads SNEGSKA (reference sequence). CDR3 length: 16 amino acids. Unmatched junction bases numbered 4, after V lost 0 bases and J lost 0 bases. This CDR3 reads CSARDMAGANTGELFF. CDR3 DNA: TGCAGTGCTAGAGACATGGCGGGGGCGAACACCGGGGAGCTGTTTTTT.